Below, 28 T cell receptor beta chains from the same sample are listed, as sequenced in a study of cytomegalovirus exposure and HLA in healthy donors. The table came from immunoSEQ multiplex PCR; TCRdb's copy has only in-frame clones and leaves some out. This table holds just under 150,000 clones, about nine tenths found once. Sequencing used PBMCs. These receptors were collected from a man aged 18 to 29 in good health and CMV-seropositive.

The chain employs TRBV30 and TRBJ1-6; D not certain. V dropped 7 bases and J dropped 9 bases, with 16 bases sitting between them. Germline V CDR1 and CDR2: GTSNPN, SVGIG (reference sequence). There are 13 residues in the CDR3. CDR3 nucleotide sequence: TGTGCCTTTTCCCCCGTGTGGGCTTCACCCCTCCACTTT. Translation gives CAFSPVWASPLHF.

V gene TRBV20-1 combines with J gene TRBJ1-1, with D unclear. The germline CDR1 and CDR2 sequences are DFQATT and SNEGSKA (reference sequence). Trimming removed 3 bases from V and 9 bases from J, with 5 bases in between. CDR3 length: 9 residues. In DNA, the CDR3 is TGCAGTGCTAGGACAAAAGCTTTCTTT. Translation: CSARTKAFF.

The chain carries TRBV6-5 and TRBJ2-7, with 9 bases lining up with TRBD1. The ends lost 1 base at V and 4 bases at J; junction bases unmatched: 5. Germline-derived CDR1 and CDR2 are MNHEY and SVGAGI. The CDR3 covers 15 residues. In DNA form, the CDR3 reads TGTGCCAGCAGTTACTTTGCTGGGACAGGGTACGAGCAGTACTTC. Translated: CASSYFAGTGYEQYF.

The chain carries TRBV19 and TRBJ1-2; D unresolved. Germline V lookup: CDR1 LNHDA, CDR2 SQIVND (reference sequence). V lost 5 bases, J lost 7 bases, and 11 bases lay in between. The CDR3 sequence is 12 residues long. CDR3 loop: CASSREGGGYTF. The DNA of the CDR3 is TGTGCCAGTAGTCGGGAGGGCGGTGGCTACACCTTC. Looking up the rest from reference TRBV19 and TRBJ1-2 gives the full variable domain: DGGITQSPKYLFRKEGQNVTLSCEQNLNHDAMYWYRQDPGQGLRLIYYSQIVNDFQKGDIAEGYSVSREKKESFPLTVTSAQKNPTAFYLCASSREGGGYTFGSGTRLTVV.

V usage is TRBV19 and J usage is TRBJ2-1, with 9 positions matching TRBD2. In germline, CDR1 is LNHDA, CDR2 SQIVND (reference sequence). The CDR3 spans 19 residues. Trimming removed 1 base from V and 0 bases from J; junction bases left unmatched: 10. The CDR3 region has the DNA TGTGCCAGTAGTATAGTTACTAGCGGGCTAGCGAGCTCCTACAATGAGCAGTTCTTC. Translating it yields CASSIVTSGLASSYNEQFF.

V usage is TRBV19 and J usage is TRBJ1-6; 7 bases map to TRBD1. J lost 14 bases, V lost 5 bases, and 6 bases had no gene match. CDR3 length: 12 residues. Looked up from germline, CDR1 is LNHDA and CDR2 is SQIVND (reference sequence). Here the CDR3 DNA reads TGTGCCAGTAGTCTGGACAGGACGGCCCTCCACTTT. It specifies CASSLDRTALHF.

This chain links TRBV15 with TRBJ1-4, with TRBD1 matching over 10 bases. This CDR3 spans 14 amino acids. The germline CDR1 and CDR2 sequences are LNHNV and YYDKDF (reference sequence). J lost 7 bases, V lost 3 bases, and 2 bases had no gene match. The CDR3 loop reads CATSRDRGSEKLFF. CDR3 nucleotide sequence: TGTGCCACCAGCAGGGACAGGGGGTCTGAAAAACTGTTTTTT.

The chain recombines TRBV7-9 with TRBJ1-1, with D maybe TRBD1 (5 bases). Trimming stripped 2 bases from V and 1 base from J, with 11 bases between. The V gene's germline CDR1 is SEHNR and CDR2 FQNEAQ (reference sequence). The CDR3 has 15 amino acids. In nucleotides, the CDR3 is TGTGCCAGCAGCTTAATATGGGGCCCGAACACTGAAGCTTTCTTT. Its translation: CASSLIWGPNTEAFF.

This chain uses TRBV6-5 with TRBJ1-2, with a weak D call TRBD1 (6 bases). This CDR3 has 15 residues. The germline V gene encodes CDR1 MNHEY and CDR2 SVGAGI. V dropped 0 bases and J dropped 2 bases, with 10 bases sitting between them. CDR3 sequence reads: CASSYSDRLNYGYTF. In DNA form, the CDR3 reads TGTGCCAGCAGTTACTCGGACAGATTGAACTATGGCTACACCTTC.

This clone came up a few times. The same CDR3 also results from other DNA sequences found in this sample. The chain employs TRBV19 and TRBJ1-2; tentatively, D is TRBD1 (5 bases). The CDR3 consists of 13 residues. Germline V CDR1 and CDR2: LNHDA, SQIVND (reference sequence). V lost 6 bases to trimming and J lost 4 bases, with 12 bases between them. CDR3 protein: CASSPTGFYGYTF. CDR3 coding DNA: TGTGCCAGTAGCCCTACAGGCTTCTATGGCTACACCTTC.

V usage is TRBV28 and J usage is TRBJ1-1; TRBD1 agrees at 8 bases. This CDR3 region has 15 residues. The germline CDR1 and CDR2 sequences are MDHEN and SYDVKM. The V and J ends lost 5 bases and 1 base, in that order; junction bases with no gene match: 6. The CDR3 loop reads CASSPRTGRNTEAFF. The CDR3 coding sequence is TGTGCCAGCAGTCCACGGACAGGGAGGAACACTGAAGCTTTCTTT.

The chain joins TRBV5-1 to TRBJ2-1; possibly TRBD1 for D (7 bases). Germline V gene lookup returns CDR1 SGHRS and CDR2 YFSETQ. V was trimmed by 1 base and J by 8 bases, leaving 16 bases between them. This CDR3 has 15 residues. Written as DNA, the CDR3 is TGCGCCAGCAGCTTGTTCGGCAGGGGGGACGATGAGCAGTTCTTC. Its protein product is CASSLFGRGDDEQFF.

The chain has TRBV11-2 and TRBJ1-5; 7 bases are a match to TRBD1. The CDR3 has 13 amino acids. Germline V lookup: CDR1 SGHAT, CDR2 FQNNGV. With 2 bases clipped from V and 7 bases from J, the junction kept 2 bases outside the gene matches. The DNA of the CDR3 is TGTGCCAGCAGCTTACAGGGGGAACAGCCCCAGCATTTT. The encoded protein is CASSLQGEQPQHF.

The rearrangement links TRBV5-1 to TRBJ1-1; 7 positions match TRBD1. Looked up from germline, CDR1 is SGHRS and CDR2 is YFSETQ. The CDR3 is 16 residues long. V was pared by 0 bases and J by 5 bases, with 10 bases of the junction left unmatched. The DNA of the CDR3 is TGCGCCAGCAGCTTGGGTACCACAGGGGATGTTACTGAAGCTTTCTTT. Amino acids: CASSLGTTGDVTEAFF.

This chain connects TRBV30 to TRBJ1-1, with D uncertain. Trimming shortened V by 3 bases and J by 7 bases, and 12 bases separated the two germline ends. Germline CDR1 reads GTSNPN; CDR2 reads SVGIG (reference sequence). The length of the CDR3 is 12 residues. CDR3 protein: CAWRIDRGEAFF. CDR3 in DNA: TGTGCCTGGAGGATAGATCGAGGTGAAGCTTTCTTT.

The CDR3 sequence is CASSEGTGVSYGYTF. For the CDR3, the DNA is TGTGCCAGCAGTGAAGGGACAGGGGTGAGCTATGGCTACACCTTC. The rearrangement links TRBV6-4 to TRBJ1-2; 10 bases are a match to TRBD1. The germline V gene encodes CDR1 MRHNA and CDR2 SNTAGT. This CDR3 has 15 residues. V shed 3 bases and J 4 bases; nucleotides not matched to a gene: 5.

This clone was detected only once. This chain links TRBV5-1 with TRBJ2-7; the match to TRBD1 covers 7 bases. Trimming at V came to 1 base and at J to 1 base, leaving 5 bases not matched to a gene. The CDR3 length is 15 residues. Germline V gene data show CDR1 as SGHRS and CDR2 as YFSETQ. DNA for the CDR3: TGCGCCAGCAGCTTGATGGGACAGCCATCCTACGAGCAGTACTTC. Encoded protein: CASSLMGQPSYEQYF. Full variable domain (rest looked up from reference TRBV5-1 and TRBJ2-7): KAGVTQTPRYLIKTRGQQVTLSCSPISGHRSVSWYQQTPGQGLQFLFEYFSETQRNKGNFPGRFSGRQFSNSRSEMNVSTLELGDSALYLCASSLMGQPSYEQYFGPGTRLTVT.

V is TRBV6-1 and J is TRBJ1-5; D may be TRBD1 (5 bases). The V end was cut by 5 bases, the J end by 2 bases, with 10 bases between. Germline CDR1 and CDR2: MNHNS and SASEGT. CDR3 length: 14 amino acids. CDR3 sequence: CASSPRGGNQPQHF. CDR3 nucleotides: TGTGCCAGCAGTCCCCGGGGGGGCAATCAGCCCCAGCATTTT.

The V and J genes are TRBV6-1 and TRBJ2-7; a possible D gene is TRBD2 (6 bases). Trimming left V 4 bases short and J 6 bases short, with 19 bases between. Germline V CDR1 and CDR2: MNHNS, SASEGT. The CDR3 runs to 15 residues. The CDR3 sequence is CASSGFGTPISEQYF. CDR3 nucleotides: TGTGCCAGCAGTGGTTTTGGGACTCCAATCTCCGAGCAGTACTTC.

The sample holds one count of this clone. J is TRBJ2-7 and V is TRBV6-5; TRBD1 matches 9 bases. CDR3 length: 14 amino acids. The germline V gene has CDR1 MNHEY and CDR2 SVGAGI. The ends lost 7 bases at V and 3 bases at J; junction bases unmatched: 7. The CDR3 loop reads CASNPGQGVYEQYF. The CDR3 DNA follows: TGTGCCAGCAACCCGGGACAGGGTGTCTACGAGCAGTACTTC.

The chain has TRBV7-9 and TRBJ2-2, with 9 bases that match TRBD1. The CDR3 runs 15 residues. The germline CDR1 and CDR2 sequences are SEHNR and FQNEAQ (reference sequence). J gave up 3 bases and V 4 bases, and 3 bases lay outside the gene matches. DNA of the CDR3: TGTGCCAGCAGCTGGGGACAGGGCCACACCGGGGAGCTGTTTTTT. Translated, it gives CASSWGQGHTGELFF. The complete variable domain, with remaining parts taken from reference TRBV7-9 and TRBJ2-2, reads DTGVSQNPRHKITKRGQNVTFRCDPISEHNRLYWYRQTLGQGPEFLTYFQNEAQLEKSRLLSDRFSAERPKGSFSTLEIQRTEQGDSAMYLCASSWGQGHTGELFFGEGSRLTVL.

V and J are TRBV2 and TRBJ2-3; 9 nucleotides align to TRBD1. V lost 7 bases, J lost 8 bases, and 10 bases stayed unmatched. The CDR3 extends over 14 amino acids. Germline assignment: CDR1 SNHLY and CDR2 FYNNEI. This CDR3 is CASNEGQGISTQYF. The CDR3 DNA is TGTGCCAGCAACGAAGGACAGGGGATCTCTACGCAGTATTTT.

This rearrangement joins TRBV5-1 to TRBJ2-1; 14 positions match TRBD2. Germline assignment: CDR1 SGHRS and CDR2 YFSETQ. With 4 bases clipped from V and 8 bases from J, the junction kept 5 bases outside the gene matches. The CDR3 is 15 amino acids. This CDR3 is CASSQGLAGGHEQFF. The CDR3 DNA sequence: TGCGCCAGCAGCCAAGGACTAGCGGGGGGTCATGAGCAGTTCTTC.

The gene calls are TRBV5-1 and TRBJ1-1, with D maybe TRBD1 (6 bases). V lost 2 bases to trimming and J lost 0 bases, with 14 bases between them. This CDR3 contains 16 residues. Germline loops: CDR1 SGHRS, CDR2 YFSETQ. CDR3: CASSFLTGGMNTEAFF. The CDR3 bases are TGCGCCAGCAGCTTCTTGACAGGAGGCATGAACACTGAAGCTTTCTTT.

CDR3 nucleotides: TGTGCCAGTAGTATCTCCCCCGGGACATTAAATCAGCCCCAGCATTTT. It is translated as CASSISPGTLNQPQHF. V and J are TRBV19 and TRBJ1-5; the D gene is possibly TRBD1 (6 bases). The CDR3 contains 16 residues. With 3 bases removed from V and 4 bases from J, the gap between germline ends came to 16 bases. Germline CDR1 LNHDA, CDR2 SQIVND (reference sequence).

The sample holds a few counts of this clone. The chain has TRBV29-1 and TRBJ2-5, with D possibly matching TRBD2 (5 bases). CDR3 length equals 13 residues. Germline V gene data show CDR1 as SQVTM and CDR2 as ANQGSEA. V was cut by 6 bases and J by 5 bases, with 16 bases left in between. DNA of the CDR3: TGCAGCGTAGGTACTAGTTTCCAGGAGACCCAGTACTTC. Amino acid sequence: CSVGTSFQETQYF.

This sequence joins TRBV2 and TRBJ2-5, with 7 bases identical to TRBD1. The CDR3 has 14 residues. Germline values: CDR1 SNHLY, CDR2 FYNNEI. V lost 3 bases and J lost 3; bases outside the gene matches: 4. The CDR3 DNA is TGTGCCAGCAGTGAGGACAGGTGGAAAGAGACCCAGTACTTC. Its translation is CASSEDRWKETQYF.

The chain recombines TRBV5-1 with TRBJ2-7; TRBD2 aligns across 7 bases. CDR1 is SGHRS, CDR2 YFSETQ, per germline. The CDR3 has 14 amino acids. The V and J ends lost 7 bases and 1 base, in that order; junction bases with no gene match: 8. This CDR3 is CASGRGGSSYEQYF. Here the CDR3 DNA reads TGCGCCAGCGGGCGGGGCGGGAGTTCCTACGAGCAGTACTTC. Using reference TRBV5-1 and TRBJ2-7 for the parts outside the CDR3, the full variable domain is KAGVTQTPRYLIKTRGQQVTLSCSPISGHRSVSWYQQTPGQGLQFLFEYFSETQRNKGNFPGRFSGRQFSNSRSEMNVSTLELGDSALYLCASGRGGSSYEQYFGPGTRLTVT.